The 18 T cell receptor beta chains below were found in one sample sequenced in a study of PD-1 blockade in mismatch repair-deficient tumors. TCRdb's copy holds only in-frame clones and misses some; the assay was immunoSEQ multiplex PCR. This table has under 75,000 clones, approximately 88% appearing once. Sequencing used peripheral blood, obtained 52 weeks after starting pembrolizumab. The source is an adult with mismatch repair-deficient cancer.

The chain has TRBV15 and TRBJ1-5, with D tentatively TRBD1 (6 bases). CDR3 length: 16 residues. Germline loops: CDR1 LNHNV, CDR2 YYDKDF (reference sequence). Trimming took off 1 base at V and 5 bases at J, with 15 bases between the two ends. The CDR3 here is CATSRGVTGGHQPQHF. The CDR3 DNA reads as TGTGCCACCAGCAGAGGGGTGACAGGAGGACATCAGCCCCAGCATTTT.

The chain uses TRBV7-9 and TRBJ1-2, with 9 bases that match TRBD1. Germline CDR1 is SEHNR and CDR2 is FQNEAQ (reference sequence). This CDR3 spans 15 amino acids. The ends lost 5 bases at V and 2 bases at J; junction bases unmatched: 6. CDR3 in DNA: TGTGCCAGCAGCACGAGGGACAGGGAAAACTATGGCTACACCTTC. Amino acids: CASSTRDRENYGYTF.

The chain couples TRBV6-1 to TRBJ2-1; D is undetermined. Trimming shortened V by 10 bases and J by 8 bases, and 15 bases separated the two germline ends. The CDR3 runs 12 residues. Per the germline V gene, CDR1 is MNHNS and CDR2 is SASEGT. The CDR3 spells CATTPGNDEQFF. CDR3 sequence (DNA): TGTGCCACCACACCTGGGAACGATGAGCAGTTCTTC.

This sequence joins TRBV27 and TRBJ2-2; D is unresolved. Per germline, CDR1 MNHEY and CDR2 SMNVEV (reference sequence). The CDR3 is 13 amino acids. V lost 5 bases and J lost 6, with 10 bases in between. The DNA for the CDR3 is TGTGCCAGCAGTCTGAGTCAAGCCGGGGAGCTGTTTTTT. It codes for CASSLSQAGELFF.

The table lists this clone with a count of one. The rearrangement links TRBV7-2 to TRBJ2-7; 9 nucleotides line up with TRBD1. Germline V gene lookup returns CDR1 SGHTA and CDR2 FQGNSA. V dropped 4 bases and J dropped 6; count of bases not matched to a gene: 7. The CDR3 covers 14 residues. The CDR3 bases are TGTGCCAGCAGCTCCCGGGACAGGGTTCCCGAGCAGTACTTC. Amino acid sequence: CASSSRDRVPEQYF.

The chain links TRBV28 to TRBJ2-7; the match to TRBD2 covers 9 bases. CDR1 MDHEN and CDR2 SYDVKM come from the germline V gene. J lost 3 bases, V lost 4 bases, and 10 bases had no gene match. This CDR3 is built from 16 residues. The CDR3 spells CASSSTLAGVGYEQYF. In DNA form, the CDR3 reads TGTGCCAGCAGTTCCACTTTAGCGGGAGTCGGCTACGAGCAGTACTTC.

V is TRBV19 and J is TRBJ2-1; D ambiguous. The CDR3 contains 10 residues. In germline, CDR1 is LNHDA, CDR2 SQIVND (reference sequence). With 10 bases removed from V and 3 bases from J, the gap between germline ends came to 4 bases. This CDR3 is CATFYNEQFF. CDR3 in DNA: TGTGCCACCTTCTACAATGAGCAGTTCTTC.

V gene TRBV6-8 combines with J gene TRBJ2-7, with D tentatively TRBD2 (5 bases). From germline, CDR1 is MNHGY and CDR2 SAAAGT. Trimming shortened V by 5 bases and J by 5 bases, and 19 bases separated the two germline ends. This CDR3 has 15 amino acids. DNA of the CDR3: TGTGCCAGCAGTACCGGAGGTCCGCTGTCCCACGAGCAGTACTTC. Its translation: CASSTGGPLSHEQYF.

V is TRBV5-4 and J is TRBJ2-7, with D possibly being TRBD1 or TRBD2 (5 bases each). Trimming took off 2 bases at V and 2 bases at J, with 14 bases between the two ends. Germline assignment: CDR1 SGHNT and CDR2 YYREEE (reference sequence). The CDR3 totals 15 residues. The CDR3 sequence is CASSFGAELAYEQYF. For the CDR3, the DNA is TGTGCCAGCAGCTTCGGGGCAGAGCTCGCCTACGAGCAGTACTTC.

The chain links TRBV5-1 to TRBJ1-1; 10 bases fit TRBD1. CDR1 SGHRS and CDR2 YFSETQ come from the germline V gene. This CDR3 spans 15 amino acids. The V gene end was trimmed by 4 bases and the J gene end by 5 bases; junction bases not matched to a gene: 8. This CDR3 is CASSDRDRGLTEAFF. CDR3 nucleotides: TGCGCCAGCAGCGACCGAGACAGGGGGCTTACTGAAGCTTTCTTT.

As to this clone: No conserved phenylalanine or tryptophan is present at the end of the CDR3, so a read error is the likely explanation. The chain combines TRBV4-3 with TRBJ2-6; D gene uncertain. The CDR3 spans 17 residues. The ends were cut back, 0 bases at V and 0 bases at J, with 9 bases in the middle. From germline, CDR1 is LGHNA and CDR2 YSLEER. CDR3: CASSQDGVGSGANVLTS. The DNA of the CDR3 is TGCGCCAGCAGCCAAGATGGGGTGGGCTCTGGGGCCAACGTCCTGACTTCC.

The chain uses TRBV19 and TRBJ2-1; 8 bases are shared with TRBD2. The germline gives CDR1 LNHDA, CDR2 SQIVND (reference sequence). The CDR3 runs to 20 residues. Trimming cost V 3 bases and J 7 bases; bases outside gene matches: 23. The DNA for the CDR3 is TGTGCCAGTAGTATCTCAGCCCCGGGACTAGTCGGCCCGAGGGGAAATGAGCAGTTCTTC. It is translated as CASSISAPGLVGPRGNEQFF.

This sequence joins TRBV4-1 and TRBJ2-7; D not resolved. This CDR3 contains 14 residues. Germline assignment: CDR1 MGHRA and CDR2 YSYEKL. Deletions cut 1 base from V and 1 base from J, with 8 bases between. CDR3 coding DNA: TGCGCCAGCAGCCAAGTGCCGTTGTCCTACGAGCAGTACTTC. Protein product: CASSQVPLSYEQYF.

This clone was detected only once. The V call is TRBV4-1, the J call TRBJ2-3; D is perhaps TRBD2 (6 bases). The CDR3 extends over 15 amino acids. Trimming cost V 6 bases and J 9 bases, with 22 bases left between them. Germline V gives CDR1 MGHRA, CDR2 YSYEKL. Written as DNA, the CDR3 is TGCGCCAGCAGACCCAAGGGTTGGCGGGATGGGACGCAGTATTTT. Translation: CASRPKGWRDGTQYF.

CDR3: CASSEAYRGNQPQHF. CDR3 sequence (DNA): TGTGCCAGCAGTGAAGCCTACAGGGGCAATCAGCCCCAGCATTTT. The V gene is TRBV2, the J gene TRBJ1-5, with D perhaps matching TRBD1 (6 bases). The CDR3 runs 15 residues. Trimming left V 0 bases short and J 2 bases short, with 8 bases between. Germline V lookup: CDR1 SNHLY, CDR2 FYNNEI.

This chain uses TRBV5-1 with TRBJ2-5, with D possibly matching TRBD1 (5 bases). The length of the CDR3 is 15 residues. V was trimmed by 2 bases and J by 3 bases, leaving 14 bases between them. The V gene's germline CDR1 is SGHRS and CDR2 YFSETQ. CDR3 loop: CASSFWPGNEETQYF. CDR3 nucleotide sequence: TGCGCCAGCAGCTTCTGGCCAGGGAATGAAGAGACCCAGTACTTC.

Points on this clone: This likely comes from a read error, as the CDR3 has no conserved phenylalanine or tryptophan at its end. The DNA is omitted, as the CDR3 cannot be located on it reliably, and the CDR3 follows TCRdb's listing. The chain combines TRBV12-1 with TRBJ1-1. TRBV12-1 is a pseudogene. The CDR3 is 11 amino acids in total, end residues counted. CDR3 in amino acids: CASSLHRDDFS.

This chain joins TRBV7-3 and TRBJ2-1; perhaps TRBD2 as D (7 bases). This CDR3 contains 15 residues. The V gene lost 5 bases and the J gene lost 2 bases, with 13 bases spanning the gap. The germline CDR1 and CDR2 sequences are SGHTA and FQGTGA. The CDR3 loop reads CASSPRGGPYNEQFF. DNA of the CDR3: TGTGCCAGCAGCCCCCGCGGGGGCCCCTACAATGAGCAGTTCTTC.